These T cell receptor beta chains were read from a single sample in a study of blood T cell repertoires in COVID-19. The method was immunoSEQ multiplex PCR; TCRdb's version includes in-frame clones alone and lacks a portion of them. The repertoire holds approximately 200,000 clones, with over 80% as singletons. The sample consisted of peripheral blood. The receptors here all came from a human donor in a cohort sampled during active COVID-19. Each CDR3 is given with its conserved first and last residue. The D gene is left open where the match is weak. Expanded clones get a size class; other rows say once, few or many, or leave the size out.

few	TRBJ1-3	TRBV11-2	TRBD1	TGTGCCAGCAGCGGACAGGATATCTCTGGAAACACCATATATTTT	CASSGQDISGNTIYF
.	TRBJ2-5	TRBV14	TRBD2	TGTGCCAGCAGCCGACAGACCGGGACTACCAGAGAGACCCAGTACTTC	CASSRQTGTTRETQYF
once	TRBJ1-1	TRBV27	TRBD1	TGTGCCAGCAGTTTAATCGGTCCCGGGACAGGGCCGAACACTGAAGCTTTCTTT	CASSLIGPGTGPNTEAFF
.	TRBJ2-2	TRBV5-6	.	TGTGCCAGCAGCCGGGTGACTAGGGACACCGGGGAGCTGTTTTTT	CASSRVTRDTGELFF
.	TRBJ1-2	TRBV2	TRBD1	TGTGCCAGCAAGGCGGACAGGGTTGGCGGCTACACCTTC	CASKADRVGGYTF
.	TRBJ2-7	TRBV5-4	.	TGTGCCAGCAGCTTGCTTACCTACGAGCAGTACTTC	CASSLLTYEQYF
.	TRBJ1-5	TRBV28	.	TGTGCCAGCAGTTTGTGGTATTCCTATAGCAATCAGCCCCAGCATTTT	CASSLWYSYSNQPQHF
once	TRBJ2-7	TRBV6-5	.	TGTGCCAGCAGTTACGCCGGGATAAGTCCGGCCTACGAGCAGTACTTC	CASSYAGISPAYEQYF
.	TRBJ1-6	TRBV3-1/TRBV3-2	.	TGTGCCAGCAGCCAAGGAGGATACGTAAAGAGCTCCTATAATTCACCCCTCCACTTT	CASSQGGYVKSSYNSPLHF
once	TRBJ1-5	TRBV7-9	TRBD1	TGTGCCAGCAGCCCGGGACAGGTCTATCAGCCCCAGCATTTT	CASSPGQVYQPQHF
.	TRBJ1-1	TRBV28	TRBD1	TGTGCCAGCAGTTTATGGGACAGGAGTGAAGCTTTCTTT	CASSLWDRSEAFF
.	TRBJ2-6	TRBV10-2	.	TGCGCCAGCAAGGGACTGAGCTCTGGGGCCAACGTCCTGACTTTC	CASKGLSSGANVLTF
.	TRBJ1-2	TRBV4-3	TRBD1	TGCGCCAGCAGCCAAGACAGGGGGCGGTTCTATGGCTACACCTTC	CASSQDRGRFYGYTF
.	TRBJ1-5	TRBV6-4	.	TGTGCCAGCAGTCCCGGGGGGGCACATCAGCCCCAGCATTTT	CASSPGGAHQPQHF
.	TRBJ2-3	TRBV19	TRBD2	TGTGCCAGTAGTTCATGGGGTAGCGGGACAGATACGCAGTATTTT	CASSSWGSGTDTQYF
.	TRBJ2-1	TRBV27	TRBD2	TGTGCCAGCTCGCCCGGGACTAGCGGGAATAATGAGCAGTTCTTC	CASSPGTSGNNEQFF